Given below is one T cell receptor beta chain in context. Antigen: not known. These data originate in a study of CD8 T cells in ankylosing spondylitis. Whole-study results and caveats: Reports of some motif variants in reactive arthritis synovial fluid and blood predate this one. A TCR beta motif made of several highly homologous variants seemed typical of ankylosing spondylitis blood.

CDR1 and CDR2 (germline): MDHEN, SYDVKM. This CDR3 comprises 14 residues. V dropped 0 bases and J dropped 7 bases, with 13 bases sitting between them. TCRdb used MiXCR to reprocess the 5' RACE reads, holding one entry per CDR3 protein. The repertoire holds about 700,000 distinct CDR3 sequences, with around a fifth as singletons. The receptor was isolated from a male donor with ankylosing spondylitis. The genes are TRBV28 and TRBJ2-7; D is unclear. Sequences were obtained from blood, either unsorted or a sorted T cell fraction (not recorded which). The CDR3 nucleotides read TGTGCCAGCAGTTTATGGGGCAGTTCCATGGAGCAGTACTTC. Its translation is CASSLWGSSMEQYF.